The 20 T cell receptor beta chains presented below share a single source sample, sequenced in a study of blood T cells in healthy people across ages. A second PCR of 7 to 11 cycles used a sample-barcoded 5' primer and a J-beta primer mix. TCRdb re-called the 5' RACE reads through MiXCR, storing one row per CDR3 protein. This sample has hundreds of thousands of distinct CDR3 sequences, with approximately 25% found just once. In addition, the sample was reused for a study of T cells of mothers and their children.

Input material: blood. The receptors originated from a boy younger than 18 in good health.

This clonotype came up a few times. This chain uses TRBV9 with TRBJ1-3; D is undetermined. Germline CDR1 is SGDLS and CDR2 is YYNGEE. The CDR3 is 15 residues long. Trimming shortened V by 1 base and J by 8 bases, and 16 bases separated the two germline ends. The chain's CDR3 is CASSVTYSPEYTIYF. The CDR3 DNA follows: TGTGCCAGCAGCGTAACCTACTCCCCGGAGTACACCATATATTTT.

The chain is built from TRBV4-1 and TRBJ2-5; tentatively, D is TRBD2 (6 bases). In germline, CDR1 is MGHRA, CDR2 YSYEKL. The V gene lost 2 bases and the J gene lost 11 bases, with 21 bases spanning the gap. The CDR3 spans 15 residues. The CDR3: CASSQMTSTPGEQYF. In DNA form, the CDR3 reads TGCGCCAGCAGCCAAATGACTAGTACCCCGGGGGAGCAGTACTTC.

The rearrangement links TRBV6-1 to TRBJ1-2; D unresolved. Looked up from germline, CDR1 is MNHNS and CDR2 is SASEGT. The CDR3 length is 12 residues. Trimming left V 3 bases short and J 8 bases short, with 10 bases between. The CDR3 DNA reads as TGTGCCAGCAGTGACGGTGGGCGGGGCTACACCTTC. This gives the protein CASSDGGRGYTF.

V gene TRBV29-1 combines with J gene TRBJ2-1; the match to TRBD1 covers 10 bases. The CDR3 has 12 residues. Germline assignment: CDR1 SQVTM and CDR2 ANQGSEA. Trimming took 4 bases from V and 8 from J; bases not matched to a gene: 2. The CDR3 protein is CSVGQGAYEQFF. CDR3 nucleotides: TGCAGCGTTGGACAGGGGGCCTATGAGCAGTTCTTC.

This clonotype was counted only a few times. At one end the junction does not follow the germline gene, possibly because of a read error. This sequence joins TRBV5-5 and TRBJ2-7; the D gene is possibly TRBD2 (6 bases). The germline V gene has CDR1 SGHKS and CDR2 YYEKEE (reference sequence). The length of the CDR3 is 12 residues. The CDR3 loop reads CVSSLGGYEQYF. The CDR3 nucleotides are TGTGTCAGCAGCTTGGGAGGATACGAGCAGTACTTC.

The V call is TRBV4-1, the J call TRBJ1-3; D gene uncertain. The V and J ends lost 4 bases and 3 bases respectively, with 10 bases between them. The germline V gene has CDR1 MGHRA and CDR2 YSYEKL. CDR3 size: 14 residues. The CDR3 DNA sequence: TGCGCCAGCAGCCTTGGAGGGTATGGAAACACCATATATTTT. This gives the protein CASSLGGYGNTIYF.

The chain has TRBV20-1 and TRBJ2-7; 8 bases align to TRBD2. The V segment lost 3 bases and the J segment 3 bases; nucleotides outside the gene matches: 10. CDR3 length: 15 residues. In germline, CDR1 is DFQATT, CDR2 SNEGSKA (reference sequence). This CDR3 is CSAREEVAGNYEQYF. CDR3 coding DNA: TGCAGTGCTAGGGAGGAGGTAGCGGGGAACTACGAGCAGTACTTC.

Here the CDR3 reads CASSSQRGGRETQYF. CDR3 coding DNA: TGTGCCAGCAGTTCCCAGCGGGGGGGCAGGGAGACCCAGTACTTC. V usage is TRBV7-2 and J usage is TRBJ2-5; 10 bases agree with TRBD2. Germline CDR1 and CDR2: SGHTA and FQGNSA. V dropped 6 bases and J dropped 5; count of bases not matched to a gene: 9. The CDR3 extends over 15 amino acids.

The table lists this clonotype with a count of one. J is TRBJ1-5 and V is TRBV28; D not resolved. The CDR3 runs 13 residues. With 2 bases removed from V and 3 bases from J, the gap between germline ends came to 5 bases. Looked up from germline, CDR1 is MDHEN and CDR2 is SYDVKM. The CDR3 nucleotides read TGTGCCAGCAGTTTAGAGACCAATCAGCCCCAGCATTTT. This encodes CASSLETNQPQHF.

The rearrangement joins TRBV7-9 to TRBJ1-1; tentatively, D is TRBD1 (6 bases). V gave up 5 bases and J gave up 1 base, with 14 bases separating them. The CDR3 is 15 residues long. Germline V gene data show CDR1 as SEHNR and CDR2 as FQNEAQ (reference sequence). CDR3 in amino acids: CASSPQQGPNTEAFF. CDR3 nucleotides: TGTGCCAGCAGCCCGCAACAGGGACCGAACACTGAAGCTTTCTTT.

V gene TRBV25-1 combines with J gene TRBJ2-3, with 10 positions matching TRBD1. V lost 2 bases, J lost 5 bases, and 13 bases stayed unmatched. The CDR3 is 18 residues long. CDR1 is MGHDK and CDR2 is SYGVNS in the germline V gene. The CDR3, as DNA: TGTGCCAGCAGTGAAATACGCACCGGGACAGGGGAGAGAGATACGCAGTATTTT. This sequence encodes CASSEIRTGTGERDTQYF.

This clonotype was seen a handful of times. V is TRBV12-3 or TRBV12-4 and J is TRBJ1-2; 9 bases map to TRBD1. With V trimmed by 0 bases and J by 6 bases, 5 bases remained unmatched. The CDR3 contains 15 residues. CDR3 loop: CASSLAGTGKNGYTF. The CDR3 nucleotides read TGTGCCAGCAGTTTAGCCGGGACAGGGAAGAATGGCTACACCTTC.

The chain employs TRBV29-1 and TRBJ2-5; D is unclear. CDR1 and CDR2 from the germline V gene are SQVTM and ANQGSEA. The CDR3 is 13 residues long. V lost 3 bases and J 2 bases, leaving 10 bases between the germline ends. In DNA form, the CDR3 reads TGCAGCGTTGAGCAGTACCTTCAAGAGACCCAGTACTTC. Translation: CSVEQYLQETQYF.

This clonotype was observed a handful of times. The gene calls are TRBV29-1 and TRBJ2-3; perhaps TRBD2 as D (5 bases). The CDR3 is 15 residues long. V lost 6 bases, J lost 2 bases, and 18 bases lay in between. CDR1 and CDR2 (germline): SQVTM, ANQGSEA. The CDR3 reads CSVRPWSGNTDTQYF. CDR3 nucleotide sequence: TGCAGCGTCCGACCTTGGAGCGGAAACACAGATACGCAGTATTTT.

The chain employs TRBV4-3 and TRBJ2-5; TRBD2 is a possible D gene (6 bases). Germline loops: CDR1 LGHNA, CDR2 YSLEER. V lost 1 base and J 0 bases, leaving 12 bases between the germline ends. The CDR3 length is 16 residues. The CDR3 loop reads CASSQGPGEDQETQYF. The CDR3 nucleotides read TGCGCCAGCAGCCAAGGCCCGGGAGAAGACCAAGAGACCCAGTACTTC.

This clonotype was seen a handful of times. The chain employs TRBV28 and TRBJ1-5; D is perhaps TRBD1 (5 bases). CDR1 is MDHEN, CDR2 SYDVKM, per germline. The CDR3 length is 12 residues. V was cut by 8 bases and J by 2 bases, with 7 bases left in between. CDR3 in amino acids: CASGTGNQPQHF. For the CDR3, the DNA is TGTGCCAGCGGGACCGGCAATCAGCCCCAGCATTTT.

This clonotype was observed a handful of times. This sequence joins TRBV29-1 and TRBJ2-5, with 8 bases fitting TRBD1. The DNA end lines up better with TRBJ2-1; the J call may be wrong. CDR3 length equals 13 residues. Germline V lookup: CDR1 SQVTM, CDR2 ANQGSEA. CDR3 nucleotides: TGCAGCGTTGATGCGGACAGGGTGGATGAGCAGTTCTTC. Its protein product is CSVDADRVDEQFF.

Here the CDR3 reads CASRLGTANEKLFF. CDR3 bases: TGTGCCAGCAGACTCGGGACAGCTAATGAAAAACTGTTTTTT. The V and J genes are TRBV12-3 or TRBV12-4 and TRBJ1-4; 7 bases align to TRBD1. J gave up 3 bases and V 6 bases, and 4 bases lay outside the gene matches. CDR3 size: 14 residues.

This clonotype was seen a few times. The rearrangement uses TRBV4-3 and TRBJ1-5, with D maybe TRBD1 (5 bases). The CDR3 extends over 15 amino acids. Trimming took 4 bases from V and 0 from J, leaving 10 bases between them. CDR1 is LGHNA, CDR2 YSLEER, per germline. The CDR3 loop is CASSPNRNSNQPQHF. The CDR3 DNA reads TGCGCCAGCAGCCCGAACAGGAATAGCAATCAGCCCCAGCATTTT.

This clonotype was detected only a few times. V and J are TRBV7-2 and TRBJ1-1; D call uncertain. Looked up from germline, CDR1 is SGHTA and CDR2 is FQGNSA. This CDR3 is 12 amino acids long. The V and J ends lost 2 bases and 3 bases respectively, with 4 bases between them. CDR3 coding DNA: TGTGCCAGCAGCTTAATCCACACTGAAGCTTTCTTT. This codes for CASSLIHTEAFF. Complete variable domain (other parts from reference TRBV7-2 and TRBJ1-1): GAGVSQSPSNKVTEKGKDVELRCDPISGHTALYWYRQSLGQGLEFLIYFQGNSAPDKSGLPSDRFSAERTGGSVSTLTIQRTQQEDSAVYLCASSLIHTEAFFGQGTRLTVV.